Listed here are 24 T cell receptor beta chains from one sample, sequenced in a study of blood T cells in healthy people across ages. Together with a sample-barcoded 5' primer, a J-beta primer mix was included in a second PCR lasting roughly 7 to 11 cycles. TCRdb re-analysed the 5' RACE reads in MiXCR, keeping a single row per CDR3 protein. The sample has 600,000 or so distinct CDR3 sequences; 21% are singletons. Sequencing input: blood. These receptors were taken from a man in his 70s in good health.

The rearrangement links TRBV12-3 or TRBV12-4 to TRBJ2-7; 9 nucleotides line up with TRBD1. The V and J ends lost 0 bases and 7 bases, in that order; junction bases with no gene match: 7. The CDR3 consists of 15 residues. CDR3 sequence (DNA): TGTGCCAGCAGTTTAGCCGGGACAGGGCTTTTGGAGCAGTACTTC. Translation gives CASSLAGTGLLEQYF.

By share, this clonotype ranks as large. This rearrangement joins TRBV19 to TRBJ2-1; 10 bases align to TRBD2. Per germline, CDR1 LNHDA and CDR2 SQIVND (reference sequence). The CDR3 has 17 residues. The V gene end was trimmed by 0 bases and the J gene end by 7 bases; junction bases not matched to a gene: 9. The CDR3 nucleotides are TGTGCCAGTAGTATAGACCTACTAGCGGGAAGCTGGAATGAGCAGTTCTTC. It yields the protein CASSIDLLAGSWNEQFF.

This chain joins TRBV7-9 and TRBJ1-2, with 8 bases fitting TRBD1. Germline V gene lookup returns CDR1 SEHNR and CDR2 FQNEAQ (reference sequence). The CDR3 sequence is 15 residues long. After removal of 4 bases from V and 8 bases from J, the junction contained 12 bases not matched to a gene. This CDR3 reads CASSSRAAGGAGYTF. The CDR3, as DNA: TGTGCCAGCAGCTCGAGGGCCGCAGGGGGCGCGGGCTACACCTTC.

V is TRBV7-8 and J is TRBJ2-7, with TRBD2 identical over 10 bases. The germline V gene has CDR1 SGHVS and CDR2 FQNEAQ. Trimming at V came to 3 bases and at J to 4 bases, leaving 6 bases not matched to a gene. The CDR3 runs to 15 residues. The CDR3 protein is CASSFASGSGYEQYF. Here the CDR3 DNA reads TGTGCCAGCAGCTTCGCTAGCGGGAGTGGGTACGAGCAGTACTTC.

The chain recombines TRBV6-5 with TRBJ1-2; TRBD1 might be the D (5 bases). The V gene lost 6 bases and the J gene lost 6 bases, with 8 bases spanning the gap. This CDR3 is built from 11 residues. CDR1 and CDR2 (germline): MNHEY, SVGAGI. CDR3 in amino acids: CASRIGDGYTF. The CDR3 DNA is TGTGCCAGCAGGATAGGGGATGGCTACACCTTC.

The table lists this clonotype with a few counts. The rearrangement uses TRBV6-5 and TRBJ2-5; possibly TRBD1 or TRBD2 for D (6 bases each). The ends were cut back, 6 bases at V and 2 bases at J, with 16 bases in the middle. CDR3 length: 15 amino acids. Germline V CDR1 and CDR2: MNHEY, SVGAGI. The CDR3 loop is CASRKTGGLQETQYF. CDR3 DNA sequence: TGTGCCAGCAGAAAGACAGGAGGGCTTCAAGAGACCCAGTACTTC.

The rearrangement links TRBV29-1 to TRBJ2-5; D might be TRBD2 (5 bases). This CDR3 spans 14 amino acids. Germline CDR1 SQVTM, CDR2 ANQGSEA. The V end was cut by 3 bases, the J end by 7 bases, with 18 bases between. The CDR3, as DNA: TGCAGCGTTGACACTACGGGAAAGGTCGGGACCCAGTACTTC. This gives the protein CSVDTTGKVGTQYF.

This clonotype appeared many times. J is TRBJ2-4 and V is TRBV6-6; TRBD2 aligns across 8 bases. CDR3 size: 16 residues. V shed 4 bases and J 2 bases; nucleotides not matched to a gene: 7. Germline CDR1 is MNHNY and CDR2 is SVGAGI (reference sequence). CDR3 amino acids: CASSSSGSLSKNIQYF. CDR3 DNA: TGTGCCAGCAGTTCGAGCGGGAGTCTTTCCAAAAACATTCAGTACTTC.

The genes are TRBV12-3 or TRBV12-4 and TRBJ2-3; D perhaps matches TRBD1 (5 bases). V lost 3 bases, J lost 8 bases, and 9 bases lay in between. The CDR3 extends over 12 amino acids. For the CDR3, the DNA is TGTGCCAGCAGTTTGAGCAGGGTTACGCAGTATTTT. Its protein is CASSLSRVTQYF.

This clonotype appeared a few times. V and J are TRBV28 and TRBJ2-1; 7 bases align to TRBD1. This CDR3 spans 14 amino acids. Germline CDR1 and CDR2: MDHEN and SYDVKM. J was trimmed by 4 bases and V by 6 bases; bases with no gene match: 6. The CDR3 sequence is CASRPGQKYNEQFF. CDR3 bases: TGTGCCAGCAGACCGGGACAGAAGTACAATGAGCAGTTCTTC.

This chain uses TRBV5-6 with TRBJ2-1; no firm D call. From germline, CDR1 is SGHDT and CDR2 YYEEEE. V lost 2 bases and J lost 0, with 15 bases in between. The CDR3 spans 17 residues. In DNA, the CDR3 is TGTGCCAGCAGCTTCCGATCCTTCCCAGGCTCCTACAATGAGCAGTTCTTC. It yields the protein CASSFRSFPGSYNEQFF.

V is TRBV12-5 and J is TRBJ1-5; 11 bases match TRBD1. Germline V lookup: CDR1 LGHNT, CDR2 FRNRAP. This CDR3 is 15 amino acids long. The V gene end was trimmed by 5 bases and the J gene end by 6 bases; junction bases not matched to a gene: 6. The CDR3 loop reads CASGQGQGALQPQHF. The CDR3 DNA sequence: TGTGCTAGTGGTCAAGGACAGGGGGCCCTTCAGCCCCAGCATTTT.

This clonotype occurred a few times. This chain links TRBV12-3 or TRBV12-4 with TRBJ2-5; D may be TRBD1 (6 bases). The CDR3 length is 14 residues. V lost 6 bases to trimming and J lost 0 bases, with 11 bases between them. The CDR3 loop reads CASSPDSNQETQYF. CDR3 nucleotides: TGTGCCAGCAGCCCGGACAGCAACCAAGAGACCCAGTACTTC.

The chain's CDR3 is CSARVGGSNQPQHF. As DNA, the CDR3 is TGCAGTGCTAGAGTTGGGGGTAGCAATCAGCCCCAGCATTTT. The J gene is TRBJ1-5, the V gene TRBV20-1; maybe TRBD1 (5 bases). V was cut by 1 base and J by 0 bases, with 7 bases left in between. The CDR3 covers 14 residues. CDR1 and CDR2 from the germline V gene are DFQATT and SNEGSKA (reference sequence).

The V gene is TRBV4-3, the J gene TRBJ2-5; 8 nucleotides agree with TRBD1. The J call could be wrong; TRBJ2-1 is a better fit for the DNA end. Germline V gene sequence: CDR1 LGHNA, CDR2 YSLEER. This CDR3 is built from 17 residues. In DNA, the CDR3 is TGCGCCAGCAGCCAAGAATTGCAGGGGGCGTACCCCAATGAGCAGTTCTTC. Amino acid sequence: CASSQELQGAYPNEQFF.

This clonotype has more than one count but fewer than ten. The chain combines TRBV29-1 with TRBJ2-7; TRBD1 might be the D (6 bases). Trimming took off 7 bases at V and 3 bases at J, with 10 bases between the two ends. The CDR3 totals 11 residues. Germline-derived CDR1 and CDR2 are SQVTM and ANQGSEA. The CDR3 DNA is TGCAGCGCCGGACAGTTCTACGAGCAGTACTTC. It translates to CSAGQFYEQYF.

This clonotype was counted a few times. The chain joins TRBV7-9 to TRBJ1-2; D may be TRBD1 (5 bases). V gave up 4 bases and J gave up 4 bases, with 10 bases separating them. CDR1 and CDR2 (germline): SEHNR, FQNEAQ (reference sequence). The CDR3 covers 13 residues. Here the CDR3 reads CASSYGASYGYTF. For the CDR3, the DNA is TGTGCCAGCAGCTACGGGGCTAGCTATGGCTACACCTTC.

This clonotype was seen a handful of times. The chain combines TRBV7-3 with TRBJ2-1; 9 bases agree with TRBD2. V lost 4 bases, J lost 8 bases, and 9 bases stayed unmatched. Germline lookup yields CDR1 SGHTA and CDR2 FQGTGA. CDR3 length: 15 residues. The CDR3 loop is CASSSTSGLGYEQFF. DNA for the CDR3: TGTGCCAGCAGCTCGACTAGCGGCTTGGGGTATGAGCAGTTCTTC.

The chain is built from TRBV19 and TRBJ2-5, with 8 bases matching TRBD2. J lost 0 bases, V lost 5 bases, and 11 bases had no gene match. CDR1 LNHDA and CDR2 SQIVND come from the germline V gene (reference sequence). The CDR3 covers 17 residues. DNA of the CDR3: TGTGCCAGTAGTCCTCGCGGGAGGCCAGTGTACCAAGAGACCCAGTACTTC. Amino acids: CASSPRGRPVYQETQYF.

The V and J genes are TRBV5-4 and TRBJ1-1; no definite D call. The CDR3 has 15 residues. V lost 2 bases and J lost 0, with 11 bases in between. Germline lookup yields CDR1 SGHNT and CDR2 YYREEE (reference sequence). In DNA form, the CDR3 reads TGTGCCAGCAGCTTTTTGAACAGCATGAACACTGAAGCTTTCTTT. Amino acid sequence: CASSFLNSMNTEAFF.

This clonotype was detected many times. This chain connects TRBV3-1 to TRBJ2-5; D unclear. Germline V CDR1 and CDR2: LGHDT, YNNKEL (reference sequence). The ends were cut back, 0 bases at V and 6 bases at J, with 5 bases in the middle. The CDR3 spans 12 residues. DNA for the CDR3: TGTGCCAGCAGCCAAGATAGGAAGACCCAGTACTTC. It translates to CASSQDRKTQYF.

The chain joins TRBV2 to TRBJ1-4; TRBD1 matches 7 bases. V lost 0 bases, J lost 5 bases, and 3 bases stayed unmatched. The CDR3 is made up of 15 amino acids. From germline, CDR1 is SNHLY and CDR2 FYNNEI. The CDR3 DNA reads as TGTGCCAGCAGTGAAGCAGGGGACAGAAATGAAAAACTGTTTTTT. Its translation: CASSEAGDRNEKLFF.

CDR3 amino acids: CASSFTTGRYEQYF. CDR3 sequence (DNA): TGTGCCAGCAGTTTCACCACAGGGCGCTACGAGCAGTACTTC. The genes are TRBV6-2 or TRBV6-3 and TRBJ2-7; a weak D match, TRBD1 (6 bases). This CDR3 comprises 14 residues. Germline CDR1 reads MNHEY; CDR2 reads SVGEGT. V lost 4 bases and J 3 bases, leaving 13 bases between the germline ends.

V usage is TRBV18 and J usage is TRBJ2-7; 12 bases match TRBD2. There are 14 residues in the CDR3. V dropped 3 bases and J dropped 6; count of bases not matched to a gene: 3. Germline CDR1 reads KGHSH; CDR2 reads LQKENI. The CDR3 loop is CASSPATSGSEQYF. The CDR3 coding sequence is TGTGCCAGCTCACCGGCGACTAGCGGGAGCGAGCAGTACTTC.